Each of the 18 T cell receptor beta chains below was sequenced from the same sample in a study of naive and memory T cell subsets. An equimolar mix of two oligonucleotides served as the beta constant-region primer for TRBC1 and TRBC2. Four rounds of PCR amplified the ligated cDNA using nested alpha and beta constant-region primers plus SP2. TCRdb reanalysed the UMI-ligation and nested PCR reads using MiXCR and keeps one entry per CDR3 protein. The sample lists 20,000 to 25,000 distinct CDR3 sequences; 8.5% to 10% were seen once. Source material: central memory CD8+ T cells from blood. Source of these receptors: a human donor in good health.

Comments on this clonotype: This clone may be a read error of a much larger clone one base away. The chain combines TRBV5-4 with TRBJ2-7; 7 positions agree with TRBD1. There are 12 residues in the CDR3. J was trimmed by 3 bases and V by 4 bases; bases with no gene match: 1. Germline lookup yields CDR1 SGHNT and CDR2 YYREEE (reference sequence). The CDR3 region has the DNA TGTGCCAGCAGCGGGGACAGCTACGAGCAGTACTTC. It encodes CASSGDSYEQYF.

This clonotype was detected ten times or more. J is TRBJ1-1 and V is TRBV6-1; 9 bases are shared with TRBD1. The V and J ends lost 8 bases and 4 bases, in that order; junction bases with no gene match: 5. The CDR3 is made up of 13 amino acids. Germline V CDR1 and CDR2: MNHNS, SASEGT. The CDR3 here is CASGDRVGTEAFF. DNA of the CDR3: TGTGCCAGCGGGGACAGGGTTGGCACTGAAGCTTTCTTT.

This clonotype was picked up many times. The chain carries TRBV9 and TRBJ1-2; TRBD1 agrees at 9 bases. Germline values: CDR1 SGDLS, CDR2 YYNGEE. With V trimmed by 3 bases and J by 0 bases, 6 bases remained unmatched. This CDR3 has 16 residues. The CDR3, as DNA: TGTGCCAGCAGCGCCATGGGACAGGGACCTAACTATGGCTACACCTTC. As protein: CASSAMGQGPNYGYTF.

This clonotype has only a few counts. V gene TRBV27 combines with J gene TRBJ2-7; 10 bases match TRBD2. The CDR3 contains 15 residues. The germline V gene has CDR1 MNHEY and CDR2 SMNVEV (reference sequence). V trimming: 8 bases; J trimming: 6 bases; junction bases outside the gene matches: 13. This CDR3 is CASRPLAGVISEQYF. The CDR3 bases are TGTGCCAGCCGGCCCCTAGCGGGAGTTATTTCCGAGCAGTACTTC.

Ten or more counts support this clonotype. The genes are TRBV11-2 and TRBJ1-6; D remains unclear. CDR3 length: 13 amino acids. Trimming stripped 7 bases from V and 7 bases from J, with 11 bases between. CDR1 and CDR2 from the germline V gene are SGHAT and FQNNGV. The CDR3 here is CASTPVLNSPLHF. In nucleotides, the CDR3 is TGTGCCAGCACCCCCGTCCTGAATTCACCCCTCCACTTT. Full variable domain (outside the CDR3, taken from reference TRBV11-2 and TRBJ1-6): EAGVAQSPRYKIIEKRQSVAFWCNPISGHATLYWYQQILGQGPKLLIQFQNNGVVDDSQLPKDRFSAERLKGVDSTLKIQPAKLEDSAVYLCASTPVLNSPLHFGNGTRLTVT.

CDR3: CASSLTGGTEAFF. As DNA, the CDR3 is TGTGCCAGCAGCTTGACAGGGGGCACTGAAGCTTTCTTT. V and J are TRBV27 and TRBJ1-1; 9 nucleotides align to TRBD1. The CDR3 is 13 residues long. Trimming took 6 bases from V and 4 from J; bases not matched to a gene: 3. Looked up from germline, CDR1 is MNHEY and CDR2 is SMNVEV (reference sequence).

This clonotype was detected a few times. This rearrangement joins TRBV6-1 to TRBJ2-6, with D possibly being TRBD1 (5 bases). The CDR3 sequence is 15 residues long. Trimming cost V 5 bases and J 2 bases, with 10 bases left between them. CDR1 and CDR2 (germline): MNHNS, SASEGT. The CDR3 DNA sequence: TGTGCCAGCAGTTCCGACAGCACTGGGGCCAACGTCCTGACTTTC. Translated: CASSSDSTGANVLTF.

This clonotype was found a few times. The chain has TRBV7-2 and TRBJ2-5, with TRBD1 as a possible D gene (6 bases). This CDR3 region has 14 residues. Germline CDR1 and CDR2: SGHTA and FQGNSA. V was cut by 0 bases and J by 2 bases, with 7 bases left in between. The CDR3: CASSLATGQETQYF. CDR3 nucleotides: TGTGCCAGCAGCTTAGCGACAGGACAAGAGACCCAGTACTTC. Drawing the rest from reference TRBV7-2 and TRBJ2-5, the complete variable domain is GAGVSQSPSNKVTEKGKDVELRCDPISGHTALYWYRQSLGQGLEFLIYFQGNSAPDKSGLPSDRFSAERTGGSVSTLTIQRTQQEDSAVYLCASSLATGQETQYFGPGTRLLVL.

This clonotype was seen more than once but under ten times. This chain connects TRBV29-1 to TRBJ2-1, with no clear D. V gave up 3 bases and J gave up 5 bases, with 14 bases separating them. The germline CDR1 and CDR2 sequences are SQVTM and ANQGSEA. This CDR3 has 14 residues. The CDR3 reads CSVDDPTYHNEQFF. The CDR3 nucleotides are TGCAGCGTTGATGACCCGACTTATCACAATGAGCAGTTCTTC.

Ten or more counts support this clonotype. V is TRBV6-1 and J is TRBJ2-7; TRBD1 aligns across 8 bases. The junction had 11 bases not matched to a gene; V was cut back by 1 base and J by 6 bases. CDR1 MNHNS and CDR2 SASEGT come from the germline V gene. The CDR3 runs to 16 residues. The CDR3 DNA is TGTGCCAGCAGTGAAGTTCCCGGGACAGGTTCGGGCGAGCAGTACTTC. Encoded protein: CASSEVPGTGSGEQYF.

This clonotype was seen a handful of times. J is TRBJ2-2 and V is TRBV4-3; 10 bases map to TRBD2. The CDR3 is 17 residues long. The ends lost 0 bases at V and 4 bases at J; junction bases unmatched: 5. CDR1 and CDR2 (germline): LGHNA, YSLEER. CDR3 DNA sequence: TGCGCCAGCAGCCAAGATTTGGGGACTAGCGTCACCGGGGAGCTGTTTTTT. The encoded protein is CASSQDLGTSVTGELFF.

There are a few counts of this clonotype. The chain couples TRBV5-1 to TRBJ2-3, with D uncertain. CDR3 length: 14 amino acids. Germline lookup yields CDR1 SGHRS and CDR2 YFSETQ. V lost 2 bases and J lost 0, with 7 bases in between. In nucleotides, the CDR3 is TGCGCCAGCAGCTTATATGACAGCACAGATACGCAGTATTTT. Protein: CASSLYDSTDTQYF.

The gene calls are TRBV3-1 and TRBJ2-2; TRBD1 matches at 7 bases. CDR1 is LGHDT and CDR2 is YNNKEL in the germline V gene (reference sequence). The CDR3 covers 14 residues. The junction had 2 bases not matched to a gene; V was cut back by 4 bases and J by 3 bases. The CDR3 coding sequence is TGTGCCAGCAGCCCTGGGACAGACACCGGGGAGCTGTTTTTT. This sequence encodes CASSPGTDTGELFF.

This clonotype has only a few counts. The chain recombines TRBV28 with TRBJ2-1, with unresolved D. CDR3 length: 15 residues. V lost 3 bases, J lost 0 bases, and 9 bases lay in between. The germline V gene encodes CDR1 MDHEN and CDR2 SYDVKM. CDR3 region: CASSLSTPSYNEQFF. CDR3 DNA sequence: TGTGCCAGCAGTTTGAGTACACCCTCCTACAATGAGCAGTTCTTC. Together with reference TRBV28 and TRBJ2-1, the CDR3 gives the full variable domain: DVKVTQSSRYLVKRTGEKVFLECVQDMDHENMFWYRQDPGLGLRLIYFSYDVKMKEKGDIPEGYSVSREKKERFSLILESASTNQTSMYLCASSLSTPSYNEQFFGPGTRLTVL.

This clonotype was found a few times. The V and J genes are TRBV6-2 or TRBV6-3 and TRBJ2-5; TRBD2 agrees at 10 bases. V lost 2 bases to trimming and J lost 5 bases; unmatched junction nucleotides: 8. The CDR3 extends over 16 amino acids. Looked up from germline, CDR1 is MNHEY and CDR2 is SVGEGT. CDR3: CASSYGLAGARETQYF. In DNA, the CDR3 is TGTGCCAGCAGTTACGGGCTAGCGGGAGCCCGGGAGACCCAGTACTTC.

This clonotype came up many times. The J gene is TRBJ2-7, the V gene TRBV28; the D is unclear. Trimming stripped 3 bases from V and 5 bases from J, with 17 bases between. Germline values: CDR1 MDHEN, CDR2 SYDVKM. The CDR3 loop spans 15 amino acids. The CDR3 DNA sequence: TGTGCCAGCAGTTTTCCCTCTTTAGTTGGTGACGAGCAGTACTTC. This encodes CASSFPSLVGDEQYF. Complete variable domain (other parts from reference TRBV28 and TRBJ2-7): DVKVTQSSRYLVKRTGEKVFLECVQDMDHENMFWYRQDPGLGLRLIYFSYDVKMKEKGDIPEGYSVSREKKERFSLILESASTNQTSMYLCASSFPSLVGDEQYFGPGTRLTVT.

This clonotype came up a few times. The chain uses TRBV2 and TRBJ1-1, with D unresolved. Germline CDR1 reads SNHLY; CDR2 reads FYNNEI. V was cut by 11 bases and J by 6 bases, with 16 bases left in between. This CDR3 has 12 amino acids. The CDR3 spells CAPRPRLSEAFF. The CDR3, as DNA: TGTGCCCCACGGCCTCGGTTGTCTGAAGCTTTCTTT.

This clonotype was observed a handful of times. This rearrangement joins TRBV9 to TRBJ2-5; TRBD1 matches at 11 bases. The CDR3 totals 15 residues. Germline loops: CDR1 SGDLS, CDR2 YYNGEE. V was clipped by 3 bases and J by 4 bases; unmatched bases: 5. CDR3 bases: TGTGCCAGCAGCGCGTGGGGACAGGGGGTAGAGACCCAGTACTTC. Protein sequence: CASSAWGQGVETQYF.